One and the same sample provided the 11 T cell receptor beta chains below, sequenced in a study of shared T cell receptors in the human thymus. Sequenced by immunoSEQ multiplex PCR; TCRdb stores in-frame clones only, minus some. The sample includes roughly 410,000 clones, 95% of them seen just once. Sequenced sample: thymocytes. These receptors were collected from a human donor.

J is TRBJ1-5 and V is TRBV20-1; the D is unclear. The germline gives CDR1 DFQATT, CDR2 SNEGSKA (reference sequence). This CDR3 has 11 amino acids. Trimming cost V 7 bases and J 7 bases, with 11 bases left between them. The CDR3 coding sequence is TGCAGTGTTAGGATAGGACAGCCCCAGCATTTT. Amino acids: CSVRIGQPQHF.

The CDR3 loop reads CASGSTGGSYGYTF. The DNA for the CDR3 is TGTGCTAGTGGTTCGACAGGGGGGAGCTATGGCTACACCTTC. The chain couples TRBV12-5 to TRBJ1-2; 9 bases align to TRBD1. This CDR3 has 14 residues. V was clipped by 4 bases and J by 4 bases; unmatched bases: 4. CDR1 is LGHNT, CDR2 FRNRAP, per germline.

The V call is TRBV28, the J call TRBJ1-1, with 9 bases lining up with TRBD1. CDR3 length: 15 residues. Germline CDR1 reads MDHEN; CDR2 reads SYDVKM. V lost 5 bases to trimming and J lost 3 bases; unmatched junction nucleotides: 7. The CDR3 region has the DNA TGTGCCAGCAGTCTTGGGCGGGACAGGGACACTGAAGCTTTCTTT. Protein: CASSLGRDRDTEAFF. The whole variable domain, remainder taken from reference TRBV28 and TRBJ1-1, is DVKVTQSSRYLVKRTGEKVFLECVQDMDHENMFWYRQDPGLGLRLIYFSYDVKMKEKGDIPEGYSVSREKKERFSLILESASTNQTSMYLCASSLGRDRDTEAFFGQGTRLTVV.

The genes are TRBV11-2 and TRBJ2-7, with 8 bases fitting TRBD1. This CDR3 region has 14 residues. The V gene's germline CDR1 is SGHAT and CDR2 FQNNGV. The V segment lost 5 bases and the J segment 2 bases; nucleotides outside the gene matches: 5. The chain's CDR3 is CASSLKTGAYEQYF. The CDR3 DNA is TGTGCCAGCAGCCTAAAGACAGGGGCCTACGAGCAGTACTTC.

The rearrangement uses TRBV7-9 and TRBJ1-1; TRBD1 matches at 7 bases. CDR1 and CDR2 (germline): SEHNR, FQNEAQ (reference sequence). The CDR3 runs 16 residues. V was pared by 1 base and J by 0 bases, with 5 bases of the junction left unmatched. CDR3: CASSLGDRTLNTEAFF. The CDR3 DNA is TGTGCCAGCAGCTTAGGGGACAGAACCTTGAACACTGAAGCTTTCTTT. The variable domain in full, with the rest retrieved from reference TRBV7-9 and TRBJ1-1, is DTGVSQNPRHKITKRGQNVTFRCDPISEHNRLYWYRQTLGQGPEFLTYFQNEAQLEKSRLLSDRFSAERPKGSFSTLEIQRTEQGDSAMYLCASSLGDRTLNTEAFFGQGTRLTVV.

The rearrangement joins TRBV6-1 to TRBJ1-2, with 9 bases matching TRBD1. The ends lost 6 bases at V and 2 bases at J; junction bases unmatched: 4. The CDR3 runs to 14 residues. Per the germline V gene, CDR1 is MNHNS and CDR2 is SASEGT. CDR3 DNA: TGTGCCAGCAGGGACAGGGGAGCGAACTATGGCTACACCTTC. Amino acid sequence: CASRDRGANYGYTF.

The chain joins TRBV6-1 to TRBJ2-2; the D gene is possibly TRBD1 (6 bases). Germline V gene sequence: CDR1 MNHNS, CDR2 SASEGT. The CDR3 length is 17 residues. V dropped 3 bases and J dropped 8 bases, with 22 bases sitting between them. This chain's CDR3 is CASSDRGGAAKDGELFF. As DNA, the CDR3 is TGTGCCAGCAGTGATCGAGGGGGAGCAGCGAAGGATGGGGAGCTGTTTTTT.

J is TRBJ2-5 and V is TRBV19; D may correspond to TRBD1 or TRBD2 (6 bases each). The ends were cut back, 3 bases at V and 4 bases at J, with 12 bases in the middle. CDR3 length: 14 residues. Germline values: CDR1 LNHDA, CDR2 SQIVND (reference sequence). The chain's CDR3 is CASSIRGLPETQYF. The CDR3 nucleotides are TGTGCCAGTAGTATTCGGGGGCTACCAGAGACCCAGTACTTC.

The gene calls are TRBV28 and TRBJ2-7; 9 bases are a match to TRBD1. Germline lookup yields CDR1 MDHEN and CDR2 SYDVKM. Unmatched junction bases numbered 0, after V lost 6 bases and J lost 0 bases. The length of the CDR3 is 13 residues. In nucleotides, the CDR3 is TGTGCCAGCAGGACAGGGGGCTCCTACGAGCAGTACTTC. This gives the protein CASRTGGSYEQYF. Supplemented by reference TRBV28 and TRBJ2-7, the full variable domain reads DVKVTQSSRYLVKRTGEKVFLECVQDMDHENMFWYRQDPGLGLRLIYFSYDVKMKEKGDIPEGYSVSREKKERFSLILESASTNQTSMYLCASRTGGSYEQYFGPGTRLTVT.

V usage is TRBV6-5 and J usage is TRBJ1-1; D is unresolved. V lost 2 bases and J 3 bases, leaving 13 bases between the germline ends. Germline assignment: CDR1 MNHEY and CDR2 SVGAGI. The CDR3 loop spans 15 amino acids. CDR3 sequence: CASSYRLIRDTEAFF. The DNA of the CDR3 is TGTGCCAGCAGTTACCGTCTGATTCGGGACACTGAAGCTTTCTTT.

The chain carries TRBV28 and TRBJ2-7; D gene ambiguous. The V gene lost 4 bases and the J gene lost 5 bases, with 21 bases spanning the gap. The CDR3 has 16 amino acids. The germline CDR1 and CDR2 sequences are MDHEN and SYDVKM. The CDR3 nucleotides are TGTGCCAGCAGTTACACCATTCTAGAAAGGTCTCACGAGCAGTACTTC. Its protein is CASSYTILERSHEQYF. Supplemented by reference TRBV28 and TRBJ2-7, the full variable domain reads DVKVTQSSRYLVKRTGEKVFLECVQDMDHENMFWYRQDPGLGLRLIYFSYDVKMKEKGDIPEGYSVSREKKERFSLILESASTNQTSMYLCASSYTILERSHEQYFGPGTRLTVT.